The 21 T cell receptor beta chains listed next were all sequenced from one sample in a study of radiotherapy plus CTLA-4 blockade in lung cancer. Repertoires were generated with immunoSEQ multiplex PCR, while TCRdb's copy carries only in-frame clones and drops some. This repertoire shows approximately 50,000 clones, around 73% found once; its top ten account for roughly 4%. The sequencing here drew on peripheral blood, taken from a patient treated with radiotherapy plus ipilimumab. These receptors all come from a human donor with non-small cell lung cancer who had a complete response to radiotherapy plus ipilimumab.

The chain carries TRBV18 and TRBJ2-5; D perhaps matches TRBD1 (6 bases). Germline-derived CDR1 and CDR2 are KGHSH and LQKENI. CDR3 length equals 16 residues. V lost 2 bases to trimming and J lost 5 bases, with 18 bases between them. Here the CDR3 reads CASSPRALGAGETQYF. CDR3 bases: TGTGCCAGCTCACCAAGAGCCCTGGGGGCAGGGGAGACCCAGTACTTC.

CDR3 in amino acids: CASSEGTGDHEQYF. The CDR3 DNA reads as TGTGCCAGCAGCGAGGGGACAGGGGACCACGAGCAGTACTTC. V and J are TRBV9 and TRBJ2-7; the match to TRBD1 covers 10 bases. The junction had 5 bases not matched to a gene; V was cut back by 3 bases and J by 5 bases. The germline CDR1 and CDR2 sequences are SGDLS and YYNGEE. The CDR3 totals 14 residues.

The V call is TRBV9, the J call TRBJ2-7, with D unresolved. From germline, CDR1 is SGDLS and CDR2 YYNGEE. The V end lost 1 base, the J end lost 2 bases, and 13 bases lay between the germline ends. This CDR3 comprises 15 residues. The CDR3 region is CASSVPPVPTYEQYF. CDR3 sequence (DNA): TGTGCCAGCAGCGTACCCCCGGTTCCTACCTACGAGCAGTACTTC.

The chain recombines TRBV29-1 with TRBJ2-7, with 7 bases matching TRBD1. Unmatched junction bases numbered 3, after V lost 5 bases and J lost 2 bases. CDR1 is SQVTM, CDR2 ANQGSEA, per germline. This CDR3 spans 12 amino acids. In DNA, the CDR3 is TGCAGCGTTCGCCAGGGGGCCTACGAGCAGTACTTC. Its protein is CSVRQGAYEQYF.

This chain links TRBV2 with TRBJ1-6; the D is unclear. CDR1 and CDR2 (germline): SNHLY, FYNNEI. Trimming shortened V by 2 bases and J by 9 bases, and 11 bases separated the two germline ends. This CDR3 contains 14 residues. The CDR3 nucleotides read TGTGCCAGCAGTGAATCCGGGGTGCGTTCACCCCTCCACTTT. This sequence encodes CASSESGVRSPLHF.

The chain employs TRBV2 and TRBJ2-7; the D gene is possibly TRBD1 (8 bases). CDR1 and CDR2 (germline): SNHLY, FYNNEI. V was shortened by 6 bases and J by 2 bases, with 20 bases between the two germline ends. This CDR3 contains 16 residues. CDR3 sequence: CASRGLDRGLPYEQYF. The CDR3 DNA reads TGTGCCAGCAGAGGGTTAGACAGGGGACTACCCTACGAGCAGTACTTC.

The chain is built from TRBV20-1 and TRBJ2-7; weak D call: TRBD2 (6 bases). Trimming removed 3 bases at V and 5 bases at J, with 8 bases between. This CDR3 region has 11 residues. CDR1 DFQATT and CDR2 SNEGSKA come from the germline V gene (reference sequence). The chain's CDR3 is CSASREDEQYF. The CDR3 coding sequence is TGCAGTGCTAGTAGGGAGGACGAGCAGTACTTC.

The CDR3 loop reads CASSPVGQGASEQYF. Written as DNA, the CDR3 is TGTGCCAGCTCACCAGTCGGACAGGGGGCCTCCGAGCAGTACTTC. The genes are TRBV18 and TRBJ2-5; 11 nucleotides align to TRBD1. The J call may be wrong; the DNA end is better matched by TRBJ2-7. This CDR3 is 15 amino acids long. Germline loops: CDR1 KGHSH, CDR2 LQKENI.

This chain uses TRBV7-2 with TRBJ2-6; a weak D match, TRBD1 (6 bases). The CDR3 loop spans 18 amino acids. Per germline, CDR1 SGHTA and CDR2 FQGNSA. Trimming pared 5 bases from V and 0 bases from J, leaving 17 bases between. This CDR3 reads CASSAGQRPLSGANVLTF. The CDR3, as DNA: TGTGCCAGCAGCGCAGGACAGAGACCACTCTCTGGGGCCAACGTCCTGACTTTC.

The V and J genes are TRBV7-8 and TRBJ1-5; a possible D gene is TRBD1 (6 bases). Trimming shortened V by 3 bases and J by 2 bases, and 14 bases separated the two germline ends. Germline V CDR1 and CDR2: SGHVS, FQNEAQ. The CDR3 is 16 amino acids. The CDR3 reads CASSFSTGMGNQPQHF. For the CDR3, the DNA is TGTGCCAGCAGCTTCAGTACAGGGATGGGCAATCAGCCCCAGCATTTT.

The V gene is TRBV11-2, the J gene TRBJ2-2; 7 nucleotides line up with TRBD1. The CDR3 has 16 residues. The V segment lost 4 bases and the J segment 1 base; nucleotides outside the gene matches: 6. Germline CDR1 and CDR2: SGHAT and FQNNGV. As DNA, the CDR3 is TGTGCCAGCAGCTCCCCGACAGGGATGAACACCGGGGAGCTGTTTTTT. It encodes CASSSPTGMNTGELFF.

The table lists this clone with a few counts. CDR3 DNA: TGCGCCAGCAGCCAACCAGGACAGGGGAGCACTGAAGCTTTCTTT. It specifies CASSQPGQGSTEAFF. The V and J genes are TRBV4-3 and TRBJ1-1; 9 nucleotides match TRBD1. CDR3 length equals 15 residues. The J segment lost 4 bases and the V segment lost 2 bases, leaving 5 bases of the junction unmatched. CDR1 and CDR2 (germline): LGHNA, YSLEER.

This clone was detected only once. The chain joins TRBV19 to TRBJ2-1; 15 positions match TRBD2. V lost 0 bases and J lost 0; bases outside the gene matches: 12. Germline CDR1 and CDR2: LNHDA and SQIVND (reference sequence). CDR3 length: 22 amino acids. The CDR3 sequence is CASSIDLSGGLAGGSSYNEQFF. CDR3 coding DNA: TGTGCCAGTAGTATAGATCTATCAGGAGGACTAGCGGGAGGGAGCTCCTACAATGAGCAGTTCTTC.

This chain uses TRBV25-1 with TRBJ2-1; 7 nucleotides agree with TRBD2. This CDR3 is built from 18 residues. Germline V gene data show CDR1 as MGHDK and CDR2 as SYGVNS. The trim removed 0 bases at V and 0 bases at J, leaving 8 bases unmatched. DNA of the CDR3: TGTGCCAGCAGTGAATACCCTAGCGGCTACCTCTCCTACAATGAGCAGTTCTTC. It is translated as CASSEYPSGYLSYNEQFF.

V usage is TRBV29-1 and J usage is TRBJ1-2; TRBD1 matches at 7 bases. V dropped 6 bases and J dropped 4; count of bases not matched to a gene: 5. This CDR3 has 12 amino acids. The germline gives CDR1 SQVTM, CDR2 ANQGSEA. The CDR3 reads CSVKDRVYGYTF. DNA of the CDR3: TGCAGCGTCAAAGACAGGGTCTATGGCTACACCTTC.

The chain combines TRBV7-9 with TRBJ2-1; 7 bases agree with TRBD2. The V segment lost 5 bases and the J segment 9 bases; nucleotides outside the gene matches: 10. Germline values: CDR1 SEHNR, CDR2 FQNEAQ (reference sequence). CDR3 length: 14 residues. Here the CDR3 DNA reads TGTGCCAGCAGCCTCCACGGGGGGTTGGGTGAGCAGTTCTTC. The encoded protein is CASSLHGGLGEQFF.

The V and J genes are TRBV2 and TRBJ2-7; D not resolved. The CDR3 covers 13 residues. V was cut by 4 bases and J by 3 bases, with 10 bases left in between. The germline CDR1 and CDR2 sequences are SNHLY and FYNNEI. Here the CDR3 reads CASSAGTVYEQYF. For the CDR3, the DNA is TGTGCCAGCAGTGCAGGAACAGTCTACGAGCAGTACTTC.

The V call is TRBV6-6, the J call TRBJ2-7; 8 nucleotides align to TRBD1. The CDR3 has 15 residues. CDR1 is MNHNY, CDR2 SVGAGI, per germline (reference sequence). The J segment lost 5 bases and the V segment lost 6 bases, leaving 12 bases of the junction unmatched. This CDR3 is CASRNGQGGFDEQYF. The CDR3 DNA follows: TGTGCCAGCAGAAACGGACAGGGTGGTTTCGACGAGCAGTACTTC.

This rearrangement joins TRBV5-1 to TRBJ2-2; 10 bases fit TRBD1. Germline V gene lookup returns CDR1 SGHRS and CDR2 YFSETQ. The ends lost 5 bases at V and 3 bases at J; junction bases unmatched: 4. The CDR3 length is 15 residues. The CDR3 region has the DNA TGCGCCAGCAGACCGACAGGGGGCGACACCGGGGAGCTGTTTTTT. Encoded protein: CASRPTGGDTGELFF. The full variable domain, in which reference TRBV5-1 and TRBJ2-2 provide the parts outside the CDR3, is KAGVTQTPRYLIKTRGQQVTLSCSPISGHRSVSWYQQTPGQGLQFLFEYFSETQRNKGNFPGRFSGRQFSNSRSEMNVSTLELGDSALYLCASRPTGGDTGELFFGEGSRLTVL.

The chain employs TRBV2 and TRBJ2-1; D remains unclear. V shed 6 bases and J shed 8 bases, with 14 bases lying between them. The germline V gene encodes CDR1 SNHLY and CDR2 FYNNEI. This CDR3 contains 13 residues. For the CDR3, the DNA is TGTGCCAGCAGGGTGCCGGCGGCCTATGAGCAGTTCTTC. As protein: CASRVPAAYEQFF.

This chain links TRBV18 with TRBJ2-6; the D gene is possibly TRBD1 (5 bases). This CDR3 has 19 residues. V was shortened by 1 base and J by 3 bases, with 19 bases between the two germline ends. The germline V gene has CDR1 KGHSH and CDR2 LQKENI. CDR3 DNA: TGTGCCAGCTCACCACGGGCAGGGTCCCCTTTGGGTGGGGCCAACGTCCTGACTTTC. Residues: CASSPRAGSPLGGANVLTF. Combining the CDR3 with reference TRBV18 and TRBJ2-6 gives the whole variable domain NAGVMQNPRHLVRRRGQEARLRCSPMKGHSHVYWYRQLPEEGLKFMVYLQKENIIDESGMPKERFSAEFPKEGPSILRIQQVVRGDSAAYFCASSPRAGSPLGGANVLTFGAGSRLTVL.